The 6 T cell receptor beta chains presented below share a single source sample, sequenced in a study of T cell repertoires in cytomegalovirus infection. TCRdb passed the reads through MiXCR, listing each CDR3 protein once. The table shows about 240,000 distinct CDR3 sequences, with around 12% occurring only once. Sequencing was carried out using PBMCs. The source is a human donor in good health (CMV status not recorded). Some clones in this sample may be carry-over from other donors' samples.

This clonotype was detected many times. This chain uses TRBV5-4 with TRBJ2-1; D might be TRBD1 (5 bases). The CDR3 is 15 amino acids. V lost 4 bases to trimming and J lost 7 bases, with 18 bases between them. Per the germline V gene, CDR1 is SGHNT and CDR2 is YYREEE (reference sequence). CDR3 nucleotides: TGTGCCAGCAGCCTCTCAGGCAGGGTGAGAAATGAGCAGTTCTTC. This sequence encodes CASSLSGRVRNEQFF.

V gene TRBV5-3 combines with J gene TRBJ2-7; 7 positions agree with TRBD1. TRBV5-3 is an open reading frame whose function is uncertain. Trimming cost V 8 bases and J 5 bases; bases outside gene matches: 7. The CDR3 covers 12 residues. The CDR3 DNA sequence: TGTGCCAGCAGCGTTACAGGGGACGAGCAGTACTTC. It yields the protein CASSVTGDEQYF.

The DNA of the CDR3 is TGCGCCAGCAGCCACGGACTAGGTAACACAGATACGCAGTATTTT. This gives the protein CASSHGLGNTDTQYF. J is TRBJ2-3 and V is TRBV4-3; 7 bases are shared with TRBD2. This CDR3 has 15 residues. Germline V gene lookup returns CDR1 LGHNA and CDR2 YSLEER. The junction had 5 bases not matched to a gene; V was cut back by 3 bases and J by 2 bases.

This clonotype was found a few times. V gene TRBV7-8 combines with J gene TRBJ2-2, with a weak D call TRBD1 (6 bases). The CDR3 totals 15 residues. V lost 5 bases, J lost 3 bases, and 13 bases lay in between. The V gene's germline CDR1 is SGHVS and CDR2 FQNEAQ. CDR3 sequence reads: CASSPQGVDTGELFF. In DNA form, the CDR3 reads TGTGCCAGCAGCCCACAGGGAGTTGACACCGGGGAGCTGTTTTTT.

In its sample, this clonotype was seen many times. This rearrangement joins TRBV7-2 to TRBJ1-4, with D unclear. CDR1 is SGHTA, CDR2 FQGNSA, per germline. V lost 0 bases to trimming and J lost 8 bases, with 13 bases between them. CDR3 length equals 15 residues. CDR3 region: CASSLAGQIREKLFF. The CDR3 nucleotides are TGTGCCAGCAGCTTAGCAGGCCAGATAAGGGAAAAACTGTTTTTT. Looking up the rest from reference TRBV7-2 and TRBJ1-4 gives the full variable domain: GAGVSQSPSNKVTEKGKDVELRCDPISGHTALYWYRQSLGQGLEFLIYFQGNSAPDKSGLPSDRFSAERTGGSVSTLTIQRTQQEDSAVYLCASSLAGQIREKLFFGSGTQLSVL.

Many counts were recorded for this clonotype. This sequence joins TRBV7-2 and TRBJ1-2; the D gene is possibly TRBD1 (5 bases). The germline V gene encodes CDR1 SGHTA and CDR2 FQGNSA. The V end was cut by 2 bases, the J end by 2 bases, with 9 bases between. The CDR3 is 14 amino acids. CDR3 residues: CASSLREGNYGYTF. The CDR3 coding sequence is TGTGCCAGCAGCTTACGGGAGGGGAACTATGGCTACACCTTC.